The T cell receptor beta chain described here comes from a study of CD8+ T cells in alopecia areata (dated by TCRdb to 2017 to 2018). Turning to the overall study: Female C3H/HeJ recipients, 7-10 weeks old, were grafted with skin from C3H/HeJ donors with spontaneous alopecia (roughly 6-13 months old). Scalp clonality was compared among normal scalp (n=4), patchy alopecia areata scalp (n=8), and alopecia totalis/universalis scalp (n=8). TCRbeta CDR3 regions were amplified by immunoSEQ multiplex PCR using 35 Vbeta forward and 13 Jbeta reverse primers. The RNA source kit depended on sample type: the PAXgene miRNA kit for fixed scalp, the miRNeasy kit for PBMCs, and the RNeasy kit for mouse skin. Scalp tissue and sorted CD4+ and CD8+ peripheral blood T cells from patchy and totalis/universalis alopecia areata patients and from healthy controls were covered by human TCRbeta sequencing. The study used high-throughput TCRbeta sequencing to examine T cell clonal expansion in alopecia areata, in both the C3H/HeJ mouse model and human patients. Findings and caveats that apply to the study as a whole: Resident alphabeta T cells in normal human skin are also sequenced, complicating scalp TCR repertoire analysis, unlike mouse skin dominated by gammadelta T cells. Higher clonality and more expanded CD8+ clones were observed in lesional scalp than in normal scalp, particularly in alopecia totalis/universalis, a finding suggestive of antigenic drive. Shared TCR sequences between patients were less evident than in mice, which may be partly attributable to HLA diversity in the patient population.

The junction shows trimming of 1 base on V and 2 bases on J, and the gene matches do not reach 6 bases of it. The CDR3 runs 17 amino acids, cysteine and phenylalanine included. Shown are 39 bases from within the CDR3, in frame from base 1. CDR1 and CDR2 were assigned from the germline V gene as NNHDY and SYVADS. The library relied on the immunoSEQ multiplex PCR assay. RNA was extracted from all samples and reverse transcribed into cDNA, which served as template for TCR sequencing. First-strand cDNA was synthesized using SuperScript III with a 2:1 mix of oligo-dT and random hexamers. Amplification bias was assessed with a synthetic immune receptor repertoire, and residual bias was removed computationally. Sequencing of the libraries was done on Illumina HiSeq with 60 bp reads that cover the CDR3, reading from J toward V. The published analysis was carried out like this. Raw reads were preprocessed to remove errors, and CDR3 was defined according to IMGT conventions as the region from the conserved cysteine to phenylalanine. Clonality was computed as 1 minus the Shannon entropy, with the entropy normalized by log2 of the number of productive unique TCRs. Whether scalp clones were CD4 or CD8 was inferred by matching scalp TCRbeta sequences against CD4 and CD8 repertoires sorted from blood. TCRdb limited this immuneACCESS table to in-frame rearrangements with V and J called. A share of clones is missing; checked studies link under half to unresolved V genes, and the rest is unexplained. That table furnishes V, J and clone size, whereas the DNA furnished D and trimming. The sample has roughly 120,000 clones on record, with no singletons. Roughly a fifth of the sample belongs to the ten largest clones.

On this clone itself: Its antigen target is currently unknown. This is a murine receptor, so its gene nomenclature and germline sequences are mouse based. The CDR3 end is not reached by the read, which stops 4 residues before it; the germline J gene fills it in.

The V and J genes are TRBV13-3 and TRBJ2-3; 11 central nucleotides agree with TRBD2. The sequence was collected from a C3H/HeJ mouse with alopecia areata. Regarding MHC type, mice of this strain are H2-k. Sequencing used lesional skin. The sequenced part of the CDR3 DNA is TGTGCCAGCAGTGATACCAGGACTGGGGGGATTGCAGAA. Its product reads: CASSDTRTGGIAE. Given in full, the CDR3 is CASSDTRTGGIAETLYF.